Reported below is one T cell receptor beta chain. Its target is unknown. These data originate in a study of blood T cells in healthy people across ages. Primed by a sample-barcoded 5' primer and a J-beta primer mix, a second PCR proceeded for about 7 to 11 cycles. MiXCR, applied by TCRdb to the 5' RACE reads, yields one record per CDR3 protein. The sample records roughly 700,000 distinct CDR3 sequences, roughly 50% being singletons. The ends were cut back, 3 bases at V and 5 bases at J, with 11 bases in the middle. Germline lookup yields CDR1 KGHSH and CDR2 LQKENI. This CDR3 has 14 residues. General study points: TCR beta diversity tracked closely with naive T cell percentage.

Peripheral blood, ten milliliters per donor, was collected. This clonotype originated in a woman aged 55 to 70 in good health. The V call is TRBV18, the J call TRBJ1-5, with D unclear. The sequenced sample was blood. The chain's CDR3 is CASSPLGRDQPQHF. For the CDR3, the DNA is TGTGCCAGCTCACCTCTGGGCCGGGATCAGCCCCAGCATTTT.